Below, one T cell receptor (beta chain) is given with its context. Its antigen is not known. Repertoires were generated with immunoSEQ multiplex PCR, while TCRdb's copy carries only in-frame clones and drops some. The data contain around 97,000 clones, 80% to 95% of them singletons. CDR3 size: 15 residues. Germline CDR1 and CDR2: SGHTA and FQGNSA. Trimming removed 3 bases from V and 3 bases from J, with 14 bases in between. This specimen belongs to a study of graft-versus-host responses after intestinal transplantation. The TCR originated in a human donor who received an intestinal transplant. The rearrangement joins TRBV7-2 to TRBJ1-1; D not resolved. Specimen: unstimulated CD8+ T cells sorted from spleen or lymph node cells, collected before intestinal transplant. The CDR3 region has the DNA TGTGCCAGCAGCTTGGAGAACTACTCGGACACTGAAGCTTTCTTT. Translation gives CASSLENYSDTEAFF.